This T cell receptor beta chain was profiled in a study of HIV-infected children after antiretroviral therapy interruption (dated by TCRdb to the late 2010s). With respect to the entire study: Eight children, all with CD4+ count above 500 and viral load below 50 copies/ml, were included, of whom four were on planned treatment interruption and four were on continuous treatment. The interruption group had a median age of 9.5 years, and the continuous treatment group had a median age of approximately 8 years. Recorded exposure to EBV and CMV was present in most of the participating children. In the interruption arm, samples were obtained at week 0, week 12, end of interruption (week 24 or 48), and about 3 years after study end. Continuous-treatment samples were analyzed from corresponding weeks 0, 48 and 150. TCR repertoires were compared between children on planned treatment interruption and children on continuous antiretroviral treatment, alongside thymic output measurements.

General conclusions and limits of the study: Minor non-naive CD45RA+ populations, such as EMRA or stem memory cells, might be present among the sorted CD45RA+ naive cells. In naive CD4+ repertoires of PTI patients, reduced CDR3 sharing between time points was observed after interruption began, whereas many sequences were found to be shared between end of interruption and 3 years later. The small number of patients is a limitation, and caution is needed when interpreting the data. The naive CD4+ Gini coefficient rose by the end of treatment interruption, suggesting clonal expansion, and returned to baseline by 3 years.

Library method: 3' RACE. TCR libraries were built from RNA using a 3' RACE protocol with unique molecular identifiers to correct PCR amplification bias. As many as 12 amplicon libraries were pooled and then sequenced on an Illumina MiSeq using v2 2x250 paired-end chemistry. The paper's processing steps were these. Reads were processed with Decombinator to assign V and J genes and CDR3, with barcode-based error and PCR bias correction. Before Gini coefficients were calculated with the R ineq package, the repertoires were subsampled to the same depth. GLIPH, Hamming distance and a shared triplet metric were used to assess CDR3 similarity. TCRdb trimmed public reads at Q25 via fastp, called clones via MiXCR and kept in-frame beta chains. Each CDR3 protein appears once, grouped with its most common genes and DNA. TCRdb, rather than the study authors, made the V and J calls. This sample holds more than 85,000 distinct CDR3 sequences; 5.5% to 8.5% were observed only once. About 1.1% of the sample belongs to the ten largest clones.

In light of the paper, this sample's treatment or condition label describes: PENTA 11 planned treatment interruption arm or continuous ART arm. Children from the United Kingdom aged 2 to 15 years who had been given at least three-drug ART for at least 24 weeks were enrolled as participants. The study required cryopreserved PBMCs containing at least 5 million viable cells, and four candidate patients were excluded because of low viable PBMC yield. Using a FACSAria III cell sorter, naive CD4+ CD45RA+ CD45RO- T cells were FACS-sorted out of thawed PBMCs. After sorting, cells were fixed, and RNA was extracted with the RNeasy FFPE kit and then with the RNeasy Micro kit. In its sample, this clonotype was seen a few times. Its binding antigen is unknown. Base qualities were left out, and no much larger clone turns up one base away. V is cut by 6 bases and J by 3 bases, and the space between the germline ends is 11 bases. As encoded in the germline V gene (reference sequence), CDR1 is LNHDA while CDR2 is SQIVND. The CDR3 measures 13 amino acids from cysteine to phenylalanine. Only the CDR3 portion is preserved as DNA: 39 bases, with reading frame beginning at the first base.

The sequencing used CD45RA+ CD4+ T cells from PBMCs, pooled from several time points, collected from a donor given antiretroviral therapy, either interrupted or continuous. Interpreted using the paper, the cell subset or site label stands for: naive CD4+ CD45RA+ CD45RO- T cells. This TCR came from a pool of human donors with HIV. The chain is made from TRBV19 and TRBJ1-1; perhaps TRBD1 is the D gene, with 6 bases matching. The sequenced DNA: TGTGCCAGTAGGGACAAGGGGGACACTGAAGCTTTCTTT. The encoded protein is CASRDKGDTEAFF.